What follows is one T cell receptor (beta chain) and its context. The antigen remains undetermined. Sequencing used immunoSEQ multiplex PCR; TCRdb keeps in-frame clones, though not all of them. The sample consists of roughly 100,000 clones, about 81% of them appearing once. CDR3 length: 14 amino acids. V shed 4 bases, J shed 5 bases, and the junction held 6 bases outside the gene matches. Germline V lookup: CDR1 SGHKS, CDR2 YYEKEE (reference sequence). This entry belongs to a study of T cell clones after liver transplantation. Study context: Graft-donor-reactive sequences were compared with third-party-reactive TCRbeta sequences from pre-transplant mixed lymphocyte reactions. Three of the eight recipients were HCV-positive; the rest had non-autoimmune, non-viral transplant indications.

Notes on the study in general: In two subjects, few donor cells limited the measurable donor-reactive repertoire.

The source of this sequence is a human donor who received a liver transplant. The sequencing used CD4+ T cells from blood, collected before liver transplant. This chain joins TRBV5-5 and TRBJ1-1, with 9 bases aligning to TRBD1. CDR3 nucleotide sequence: TGTGCCAGCAGCGGACAGGGGCTTAGGACTGAAGCTTTCTTT. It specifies CASSGQGLRTEAFF.